These 9 T cell receptor delta chains came from one sample sequenced in a study of Vδ1+ human thymocytes. Study-level points and caveats: Thymic TRG and TRD repertoires appeared highly polyclonal.

These TCRs are of unknown antigen specificity. Sequences come from RNA converted to cDNA by reverse transcription. CDR3 amplicons came from multiplex PCR with pooled V-gene forward and constant-region reverse primers. TCRdb repeated clone calling on the multiplex PCR reads with CATT. The data show 80,000 or so delta-chain clones, with approximately 37% seen just once and about 0.24% held by the top ten. Source material: Vdelta1+ gamma-delta thymocytes from the thymus. As to subset: FACS-sorted CD3+ TCRalphabeta- TCRVdelta1+ TCRVdelta2- thymocytes. The receptor source for this set is a boy in the first two years of life who had congenital heart surgery.

This clone is categorized as medium-sized. The identical CDR3 is also encoded by other nucleotide sequences in the sample. The chain uses TRDV2 and TRDJ2, with TRDD3 identical over 9 bases. CDR1 is GEAIGNYY, CDR2 EKD, per germline. J was trimmed by 2 bases and V by 3 bases; bases with no gene match: 6. The CDR3 has 16 amino acids. This CDR3 reads CACDPTGGQLTAQLFF. The CDR3 coding sequence is TGTGCCTGTGACCCTACTGGGGGACAGTTGACAGCACAACTCTTCTTT.

The rearrangement joins TRDV2 to TRDJ2, with 8 bases lining up with TRDD3. The CDR3 contains 16 residues. Germline loops: CDR1 GEAIGNYY, CDR2 EKD. J was trimmed by 3 bases and V by 5 bases; bases with no gene match: 10. DNA of the CDR3: TGTGCCTGTGCCTCCTACTGGGGGGACCTGACAGCACAACTCTTCTTT. This sequence encodes CACASYWGDLTAQLFF.

V gene TRDV1 combines with J gene TRDJ1; either TRDD2 or TRDD3 may fit D (8 bases each). The length of the CDR3 is 21 residues. Trimming took 0 bases from V and 1 from J, leaving 27 bases between them. CDR1 is TSWWSYY and CDR2 is QGS in the germline V gene. Written as DNA, the CDR3 is TGTGCTCTTGGGGAACTCCATTTGGCTTCCTACTACTGGGGGCCCACCGATAAACTCATCTTT. Translating gives CALGELHLASYYWGPTDKLIF.

The gene calls are TRDV1 and TRDJ1; TRDD3 agrees at 10 bases. CDR1 and CDR2 from the germline V gene are TSWWSYY and QGS. Trimming cost V 1 base and J 0 bases; bases outside gene matches: 11. CDR3 size: 19 residues. CDR3 sequence: CALGEHTTGGFLYTDKLIF. As DNA, the CDR3 is TGTGCTCTTGGGGAACACACCACTGGGGGATTCCTCTACACCGATAAACTCATCTTT.

The chain is built from TRDV1 and TRDJ1, with 10 positions matching TRDD3. V was pared by 0 bases and J by 2 bases, with 9 bases of the junction left unmatched. Looked up from germline, CDR1 is TSWWSYY and CDR2 is QGS. The CDR3 covers 18 residues. The CDR3 reads CALGELPGGYGCTDKLIF. The CDR3 DNA reads as TGTGCTCTTGGGGAACTTCCAGGGGGATACGGTTGTACCGATAAACTCATCTTT.

V gene TRDV2 combines with J gene TRDJ1, with 9 bases identical to TRDD3. CDR3 length: 19 amino acids. J lost 0 bases, V lost 5 bases, and 18 bases had no gene match. Germline-derived CDR1 and CDR2 are GEAIGNYY and EKD. The CDR3 spells CACVSLGETSSDHTDKLIF. The DNA for the CDR3 is TGTGCCTGTGTCTCACTGGGGGAGACTTCCTCGGACCACACCGATAAACTCATCTTT.

This chain links TRDV1 with TRDJ1; the D is unclear. The CDR3 totals 16 residues. The V end lost 2 bases, the J end lost 0 bases, and 13 bases lay between the germline ends. Germline CDR1 and CDR2: TSWWSYY and QGS. The CDR3 DNA sequence: TGTGCTCTTGGGGAAAAGGGACCCCCGTACACCGATAAACTCATCTTT. Translating gives CALGEKGPPYTDKLIF.

This rearrangement joins TRDV2 to TRDJ1, with D possibly matching TRDD3 (5 bases). Trimming cost V 4 bases and J 0 bases, with 20 bases left between them. Germline CDR1 GEAIGNYY, CDR2 EKD. The CDR3 sequence is 17 residues long. The CDR3 spells CACEGCLEGCYTDKLIF. The CDR3, as DNA: TGTGCCTGTGAAGGATGTTTGGAGGGATGCTACACCGATAAACTCATCTTT.

About this clone: A much larger clone differs from this one at a single base, so this may be a read error. Other DNA sequences in the same sample also yield this CDR3. This chain uses TRDV2 with TRDJ2; the match to TRDD3 covers 8 bases. The CDR3 length is 17 residues. Germline V gives CDR1 GEAIGNYY, CDR2 EKD. The CDR3: CACNSTGGVALTAQLFF. The CDR3 DNA follows: TGCGCCTGTAACAGTACTGGGGGGGTGGCTTTGACAGCACAACTCTTCTTT.